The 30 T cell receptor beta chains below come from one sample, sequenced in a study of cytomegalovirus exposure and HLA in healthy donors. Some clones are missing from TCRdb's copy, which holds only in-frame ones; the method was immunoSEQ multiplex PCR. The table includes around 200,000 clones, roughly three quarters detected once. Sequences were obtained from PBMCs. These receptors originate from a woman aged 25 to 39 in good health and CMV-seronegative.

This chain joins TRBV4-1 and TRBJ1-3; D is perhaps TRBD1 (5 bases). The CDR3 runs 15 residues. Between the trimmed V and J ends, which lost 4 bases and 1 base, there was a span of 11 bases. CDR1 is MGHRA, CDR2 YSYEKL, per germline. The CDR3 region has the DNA TGCGCCAGCAGCCTATGGGGGGAATCTGGAAACACCATATATTTT. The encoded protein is CASSLWGESGNTIYF.

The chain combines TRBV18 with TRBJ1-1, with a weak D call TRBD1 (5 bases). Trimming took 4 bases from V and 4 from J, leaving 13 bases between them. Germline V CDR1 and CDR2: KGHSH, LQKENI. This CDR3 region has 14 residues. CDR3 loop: CASSREQGVTEAFF. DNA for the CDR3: TGTGCCAGCTCACGCGAGCAGGGTGTCACTGAAGCTTTCTTT. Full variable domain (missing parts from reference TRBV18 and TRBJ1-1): NAGVMQNPRHLVRRRGQEARLRCSPMKGHSHVYWYRQLPEEGLKFMVYLQKENIIDESGMPKERFSAEFPKEGPSILRIQQVVRGDSAAYFCASSREQGVTEAFFGQGTRLTVV.

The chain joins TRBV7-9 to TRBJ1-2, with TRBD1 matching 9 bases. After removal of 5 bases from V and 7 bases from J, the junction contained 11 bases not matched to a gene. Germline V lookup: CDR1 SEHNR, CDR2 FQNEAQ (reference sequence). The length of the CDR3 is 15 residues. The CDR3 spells CASSTTSQGAIGYTF. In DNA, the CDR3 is TGTGCCAGCAGCACAACTTCACAGGGGGCGATTGGCTACACCTTC.

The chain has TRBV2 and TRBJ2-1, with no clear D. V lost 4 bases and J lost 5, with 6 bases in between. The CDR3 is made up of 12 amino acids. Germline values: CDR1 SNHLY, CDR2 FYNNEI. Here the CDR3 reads CASSVRNNEQFF. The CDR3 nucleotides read TGTGCCAGCAGTGTGAGAAACAATGAGCAGTTCTTC.

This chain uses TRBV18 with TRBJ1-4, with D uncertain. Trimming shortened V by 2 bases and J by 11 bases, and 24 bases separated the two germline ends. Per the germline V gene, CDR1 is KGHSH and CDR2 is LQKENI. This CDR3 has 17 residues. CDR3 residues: CASSPGQSSRTQVKLFF. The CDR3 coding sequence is TGTGCCAGCTCACCAGGGCAATCCTCCCGGACTCAGGTCAAACTGTTTTTT.

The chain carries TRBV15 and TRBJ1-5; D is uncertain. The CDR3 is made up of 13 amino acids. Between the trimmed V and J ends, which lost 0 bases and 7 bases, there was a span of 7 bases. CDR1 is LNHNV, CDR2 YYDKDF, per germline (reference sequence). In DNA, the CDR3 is TGTGCCACCAGCAGAGATTTCGGGCAGCCCCAGCATTTT. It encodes CATSRDFGQPQHF.

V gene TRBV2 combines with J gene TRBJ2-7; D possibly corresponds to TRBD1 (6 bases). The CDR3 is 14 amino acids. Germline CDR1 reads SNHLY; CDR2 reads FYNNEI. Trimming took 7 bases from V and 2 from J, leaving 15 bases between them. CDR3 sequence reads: CASKGVGQTYEQYF. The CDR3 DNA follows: TGTGCCAGCAAGGGAGTGGGACAAACCTACGAGCAGTACTTC.

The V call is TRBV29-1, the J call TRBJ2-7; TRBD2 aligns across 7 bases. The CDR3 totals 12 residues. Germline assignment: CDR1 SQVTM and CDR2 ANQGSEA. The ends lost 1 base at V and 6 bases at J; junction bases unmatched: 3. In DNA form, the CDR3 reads TGCAGCGTTGAAGGGCGGGAGCGCGAGCAGTACTTC. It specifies CSVEGREREQYF.

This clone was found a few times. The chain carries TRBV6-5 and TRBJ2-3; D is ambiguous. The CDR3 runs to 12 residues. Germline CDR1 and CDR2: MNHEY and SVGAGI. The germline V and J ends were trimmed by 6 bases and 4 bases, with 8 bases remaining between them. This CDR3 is CASSTSADTQYF. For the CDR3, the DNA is TGTGCCAGCAGCACATCTGCAGATACGCAGTATTTT.

CDR3 loop: CASSRGQYPTDTQYF. The CDR3 DNA sequence: TGTGCCAGCAGCCGCGGACAGTACCCAACAGATACGCAGTATTTT. This chain joins TRBV11-2 and TRBJ2-3, with D possibly TRBD1 on 6 matching bases. Germline V gene sequence: CDR1 SGHAT, CDR2 FQNNGV. The germline V and J ends were trimmed by 5 bases and 3 bases, with 15 bases remaining between them. The CDR3 contains 15 residues.

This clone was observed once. The CDR3 sequence is CASSIEGHTGGDQPQHF. The CDR3 DNA follows: TGTGCCAGTAGTATAGAAGGACACACGGGGGGAGATCAGCCCCAGCATTTT. The chain couples TRBV19 to TRBJ1-5; TRBD1 is a possible D gene (5 bases). The CDR3 loop spans 17 amino acids. Trimming removed 0 bases from V and 5 bases from J, with 17 bases in between. Germline V gives CDR1 LNHDA, CDR2 SQIVND (reference sequence).

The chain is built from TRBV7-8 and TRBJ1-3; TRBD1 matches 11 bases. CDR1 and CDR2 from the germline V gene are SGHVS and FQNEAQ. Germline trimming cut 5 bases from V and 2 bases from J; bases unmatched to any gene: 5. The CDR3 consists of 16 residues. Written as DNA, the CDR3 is TGTGCCAGCAGCGTTCGGGACAGGGGGGCTGGAAACACCATATATTTT. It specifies CASSVRDRGAGNTIYF.

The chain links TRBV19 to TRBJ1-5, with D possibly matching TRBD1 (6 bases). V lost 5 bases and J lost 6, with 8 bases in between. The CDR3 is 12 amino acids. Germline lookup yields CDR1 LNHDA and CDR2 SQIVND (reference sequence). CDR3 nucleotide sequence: TGTGCCAGTAGTTCCAGGGGTCAGCCCCAGCATTTT. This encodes CASSSRGQPQHF.

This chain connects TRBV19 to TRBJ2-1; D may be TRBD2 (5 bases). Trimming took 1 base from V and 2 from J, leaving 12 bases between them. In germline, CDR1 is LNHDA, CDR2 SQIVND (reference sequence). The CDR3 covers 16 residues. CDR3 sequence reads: CASSIAGTRTYNEQFF. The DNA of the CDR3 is TGTGCCAGTAGTATAGCGGGAACCCGAACCTACAATGAGCAGTTCTTC.

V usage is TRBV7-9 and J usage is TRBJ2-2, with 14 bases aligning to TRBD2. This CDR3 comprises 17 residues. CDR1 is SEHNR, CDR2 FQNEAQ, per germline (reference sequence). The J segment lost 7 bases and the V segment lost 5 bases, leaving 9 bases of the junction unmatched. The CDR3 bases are TGTGCCAGCAGCCCGGGACTAGCGGGAGAGAAGGGCGGGGAGCTGTTTTTT. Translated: CASSPGLAGEKGGELFF.

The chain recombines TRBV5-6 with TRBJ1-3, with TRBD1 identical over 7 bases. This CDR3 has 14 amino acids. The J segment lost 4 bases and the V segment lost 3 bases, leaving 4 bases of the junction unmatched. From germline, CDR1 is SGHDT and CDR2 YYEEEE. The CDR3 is CASSWVDRGNTIYF. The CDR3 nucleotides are TGTGCCAGCAGCTGGGTGGACAGGGGAAACACCATATATTTT.

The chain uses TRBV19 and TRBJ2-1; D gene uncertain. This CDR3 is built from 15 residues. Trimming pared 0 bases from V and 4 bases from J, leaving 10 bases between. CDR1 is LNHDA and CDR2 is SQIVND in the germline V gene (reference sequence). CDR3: CASSIEQRTYNEQFF. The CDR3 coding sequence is TGTGCCAGTAGTATAGAACAGAGAACATACAATGAGCAGTTCTTC.

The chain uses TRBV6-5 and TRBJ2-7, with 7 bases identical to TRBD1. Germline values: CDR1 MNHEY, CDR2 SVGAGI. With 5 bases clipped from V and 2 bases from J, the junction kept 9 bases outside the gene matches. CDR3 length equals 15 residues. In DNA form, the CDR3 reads TGTGCCAGCAGTCGAGACAGGGCCACACCCTACGAGCAGTACTTC. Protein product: CASSRDRATPYEQYF.

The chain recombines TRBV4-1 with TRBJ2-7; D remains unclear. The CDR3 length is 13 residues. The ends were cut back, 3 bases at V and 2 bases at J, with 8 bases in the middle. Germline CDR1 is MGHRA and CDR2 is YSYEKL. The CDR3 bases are TGCGCCAGCAGCCAGCAACTTCCCTACGAGCAGTACTTC. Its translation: CASSQQLPYEQYF.

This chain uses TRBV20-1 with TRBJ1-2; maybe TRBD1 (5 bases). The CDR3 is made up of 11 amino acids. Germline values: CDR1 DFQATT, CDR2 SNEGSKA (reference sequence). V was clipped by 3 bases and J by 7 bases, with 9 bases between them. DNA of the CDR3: TGCAGTGCTAGTCTCGGGGGTGGCTACACCTTC. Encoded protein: CSASLGGGYTF.

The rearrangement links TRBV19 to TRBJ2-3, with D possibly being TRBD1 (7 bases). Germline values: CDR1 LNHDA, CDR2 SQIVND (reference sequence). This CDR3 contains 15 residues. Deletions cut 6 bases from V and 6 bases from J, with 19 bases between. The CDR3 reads CASSAITSRGDTQYF. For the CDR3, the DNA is TGTGCCAGTAGCGCCATAACTAGCAGGGGGGATACGCAGTATTTT. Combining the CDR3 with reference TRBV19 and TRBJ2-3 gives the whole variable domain DGGITQSPKYLFRKEGQNVTLSCEQNLNHDAMYWYRQDPGQGLRLIYYSQIVNDFQKGDIAEGYSVSREKKESFPLTVTSAQKNPTAFYLCASSAITSRGDTQYFGPGTRLTVL.

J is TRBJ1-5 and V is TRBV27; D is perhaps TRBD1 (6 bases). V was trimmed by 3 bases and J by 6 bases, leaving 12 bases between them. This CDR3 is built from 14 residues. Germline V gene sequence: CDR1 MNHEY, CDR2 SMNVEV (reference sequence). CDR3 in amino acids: CASSLSGELQPQHF. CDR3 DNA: TGTGCCAGCAGTTTGTCAGGGGAGCTTCAGCCCCAGCATTTT.

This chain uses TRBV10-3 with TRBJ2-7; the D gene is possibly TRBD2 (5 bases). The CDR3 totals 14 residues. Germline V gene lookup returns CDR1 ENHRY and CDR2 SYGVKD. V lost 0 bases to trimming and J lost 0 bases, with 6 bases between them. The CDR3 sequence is CAISESEVSYEQYF. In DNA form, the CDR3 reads TGTGCCATCAGTGAGTCGGAGGTCTCCTACGAGCAGTACTTC.

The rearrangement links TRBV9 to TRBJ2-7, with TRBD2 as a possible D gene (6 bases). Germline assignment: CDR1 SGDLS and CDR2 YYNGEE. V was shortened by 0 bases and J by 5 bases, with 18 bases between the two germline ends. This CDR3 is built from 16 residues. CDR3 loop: CASSVAGGAGYDEQYF. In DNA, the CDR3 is TGTGCCAGCAGCGTAGCAGGAGGGGCGGGGTACGACGAGCAGTACTTC. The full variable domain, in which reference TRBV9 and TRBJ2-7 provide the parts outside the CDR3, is DSGVTQTPKHLITATGQRVTLRCSPRSGDLSVYWYQQSLDQGLQFLIQYYNGEERAKGNILERFSAQQFPDLHSELNLSSLELGDSALYFCASSVAGGAGYDEQYFGPGTRLTVT.

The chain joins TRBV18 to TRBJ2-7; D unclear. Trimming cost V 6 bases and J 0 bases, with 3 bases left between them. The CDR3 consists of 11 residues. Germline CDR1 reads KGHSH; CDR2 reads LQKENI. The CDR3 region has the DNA TGTGCCAGCTCCCGCTCCTACGAGCAGTACTTC. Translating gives CASSRSYEQYF.

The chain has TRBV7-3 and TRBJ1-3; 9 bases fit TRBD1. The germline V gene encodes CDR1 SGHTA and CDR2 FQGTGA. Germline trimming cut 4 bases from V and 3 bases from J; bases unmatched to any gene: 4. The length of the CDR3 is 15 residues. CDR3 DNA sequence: TGTGCCAGCAGCTCCGGACAGGGGAGTGGAAACACCATATATTTT. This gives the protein CASSSGQGSGNTIYF.

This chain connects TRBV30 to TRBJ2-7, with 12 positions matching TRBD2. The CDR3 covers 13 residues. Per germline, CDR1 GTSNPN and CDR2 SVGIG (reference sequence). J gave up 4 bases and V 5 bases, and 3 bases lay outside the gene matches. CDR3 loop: CAWSGTSGYEQYF. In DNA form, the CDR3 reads TGTGCCTGGTCCGGGACTAGCGGGTACGAGCAGTACTTC.

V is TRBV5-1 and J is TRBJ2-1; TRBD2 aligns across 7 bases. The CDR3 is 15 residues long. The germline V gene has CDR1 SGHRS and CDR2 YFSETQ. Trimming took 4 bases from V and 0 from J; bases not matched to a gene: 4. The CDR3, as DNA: TGCGCCAGCAGCCCAGCGGGGAGCTCCTACAATGAGCAGTTCTTC. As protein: CASSPAGSSYNEQFF.

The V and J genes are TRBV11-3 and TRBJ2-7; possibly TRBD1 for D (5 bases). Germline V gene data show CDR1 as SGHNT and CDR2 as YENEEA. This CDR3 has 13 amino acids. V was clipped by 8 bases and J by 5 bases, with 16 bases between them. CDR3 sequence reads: CASGRAGRDEQYF. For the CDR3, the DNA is TGTGCCAGCGGCAGGGCAGGCCGCGACGAGCAGTACTTC.

This CDR3 reads CASSVGLRGNSPLHF. CDR3 coding DNA: TGTGCCAGCAGTGTAGGATTGAGGGGGAATTCACCCCTCCACTTT. The chain recombines TRBV25-1 with TRBJ1-6; TRBD1 might be the D (6 bases). V lost 4 bases, J lost 7 bases, and 14 bases lay in between. Germline V gene data show CDR1 as MGHDK and CDR2 as SYGVNS. CDR3 length: 15 amino acids.